This record concerns one TCR beta chain sequence. Clones were read by immunoSEQ multiplex PCR, and TCRdb kept only the in-frame ones, dropping some. Of approximately 420,000 clones in the sample, 70% to 90% were seen once. These data belong to a study of Ad26.COV2.S vaccination and SARS-CoV-2 variants. Regarding treatment: 15 to 20 received Ad26.COV2.S at low or high dose, single or two shots; roughly 5 received placebo; per-sample allocation not given. Sample collection was performed on day 63 after the first vaccine or placebo injection. The sample was peripheral blood, taken in a trial of Ad26.COV2.S vaccine versus placebo. This receptor was identified in a person between 18 and 60 years old who received the Ad26.COV2.S COVID-19 vaccine or a placebo.

The CDR3 DNA reads TGTGCCAGCAGCGACCGGACAGGTGGAGTCCTGACTTTC. Translation gives CASSDRTGGVLTF. The chain joins TRBV7-3 to TRBJ2-6, with 7 positions matching TRBD1. In germline, CDR1 is SGHTA, CDR2 FQGTGA. The CDR3 is made up of 13 amino acids. The trim removed 5 bases at V and 13 bases at J, leaving 8 bases unmatched.